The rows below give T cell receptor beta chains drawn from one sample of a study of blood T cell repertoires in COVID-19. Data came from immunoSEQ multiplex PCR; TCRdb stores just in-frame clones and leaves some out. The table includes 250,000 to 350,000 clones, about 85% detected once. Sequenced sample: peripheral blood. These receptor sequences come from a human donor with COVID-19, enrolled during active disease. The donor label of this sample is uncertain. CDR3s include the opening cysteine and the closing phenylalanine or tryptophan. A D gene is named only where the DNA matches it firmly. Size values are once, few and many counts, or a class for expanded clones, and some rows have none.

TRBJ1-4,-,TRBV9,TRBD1,CASSRTGTVNEKLFF,TGTGCCAGCAGCAGAACCGGGACAGTTAATGAAAAACTGTTTTTT
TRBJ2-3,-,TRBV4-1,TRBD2,CASSRRLAGDTDTQYF,TGCGCCAGCAGCCGAAGACTAGCGGGGGACACAGATACGCAGTATTTT
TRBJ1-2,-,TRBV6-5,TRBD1,CASADRGPLGYTF,TGTGCCAGCGCCGACAGGGGGCCCCTTGGCTACACCTTC
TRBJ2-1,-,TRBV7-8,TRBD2,CASSRVRTSVYNEQFF,TGTGCCAGCAGCCGGGTGCGGACTAGCGTGTACAATGAGCAGTTCTTC
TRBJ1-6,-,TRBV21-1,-,CASSKRGGGNVSPLHF,TGTGCCAGCAGCAAACGAGGGGGCGGCAATGTCTCACCCCTCCACTTT
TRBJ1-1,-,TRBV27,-,CASSRTGRDTEAFF,TGTGCCAGCAGCCGCACAGGGAGGGACACTGAAGCTTTCTTT
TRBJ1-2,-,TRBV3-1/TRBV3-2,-,CASSQDRSGGGYTF,TGTGCCAGCAGCCAAGATAGAAGCGGTGGAGGCTACACCTTC
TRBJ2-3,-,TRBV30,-,CAWSVPYRGSTDTQYF,TGTGCCTGGAGTGTACCCTACCGGGGATCCACAGATACGCAGTATTTT
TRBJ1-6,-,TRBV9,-,CASSARQSDNSPLHF,TGTGCCAGCAGCGCCCGACAGAGTGATAATTCACCCCTCCACTTT
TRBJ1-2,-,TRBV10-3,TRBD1,CAISEVDRRISGYTF,TGTGCCATCAGTGAAGTGGACAGGCGGATAAGTGGCTACACCTTC
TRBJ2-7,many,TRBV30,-,CAWADNEQYF,TGTGCCTGGGCAGACAACGAGCAGTACTTC
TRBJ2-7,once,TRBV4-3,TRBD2,CASSQDRMGSGYEQYF,TGCGCCAGCAGCCAAGATCGGATGGGTAGCGGGTACGAGCAGTACTTC
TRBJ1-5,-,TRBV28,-,CASRPQGLAQPQHF,TGTGCCAGCAGACCACAAGGTTTAGCTCAGCCCCAGCATTTT
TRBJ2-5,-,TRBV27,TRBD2,CASSINRRLAGEETQYF,TGTGCCAGCAGTATAAACCGCCGACTAGCGGGAGAAGAGACCCAGTACTTC
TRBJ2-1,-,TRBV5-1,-,CASSLSLGNEQFF,TGCGCCAGCAGCCTATCACTAGGCAATGAGCAGTTCTTC
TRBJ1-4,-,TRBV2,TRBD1,CASSVQGAANEKLFF,TGTGCCAGCAGTGTCCAGGGGGCGGCTAATGAAAAACTGTTTTTT
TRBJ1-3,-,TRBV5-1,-,CASSSQGSGNTIYF,TGCGCCAGCAGTTCGCAGGGCTCTGGAAACACCATATATTTT
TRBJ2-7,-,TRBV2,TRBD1,CASSSGQGGYEQYF,TGTGCCAGCAGTTCTGGACAGGGGGGTTACGAGCAGTACTTC
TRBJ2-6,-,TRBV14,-,CASSQVKLKTSLWWANVLTF,TGTGCCAGCAGCCAAGTTAAATTGAAGACATCCCTCTGGTGGGCCAACGTCCTGACTTTC
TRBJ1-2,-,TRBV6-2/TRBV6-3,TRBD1,CASSRQGSYGYTF,TGTGCCAGCAGTCGACAGGGCTCCTATGGCTACACCTTC
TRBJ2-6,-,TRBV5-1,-,CASSLGPGGSGANVLTF,TGCGCCAGCAGCTTGGGGCCTGGGGGGTCTGGGGCCAACGTCCTGACTTTC
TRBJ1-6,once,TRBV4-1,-,CASSQDANRALHF,TGCGCCAGCAGCCAAGATGCCAACCGGGCCCTCCACTTT
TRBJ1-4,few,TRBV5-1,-,CASSSGTNEKLFF,TGCGCCAGCAGCTCCGGGACTAATGAAAAACTGTTTTTT
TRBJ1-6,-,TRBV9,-,CASSVSPSALNSPLHF,TGTGCCAGCAGCGTTAGTCCCTCAGCGTTAAATTCACCCCTCCACTTT
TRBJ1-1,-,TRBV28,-,CASSLIGSSRGNTEAFF,TGTGCCAGCAGTTTGATAGGATCGAGCAGAGGGAACACTGAAGCTTTCTTT
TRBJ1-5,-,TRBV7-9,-,CASSLSGYQPQHF,TGTGCCAGCAGCTTAAGCGGCTATCAGCCCCAGCATTTT
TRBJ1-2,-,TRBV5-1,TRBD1,CASSEPGTGYRTF,TGCGCCAGCAGCGAACCCGGGACAGGGTACCGCACCTTC
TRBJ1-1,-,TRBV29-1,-,CSVEDRRVRTEAFF,TGCAGCGTTGAAGACCGGCGGGTGAGGACTGAAGCTTTCTTT
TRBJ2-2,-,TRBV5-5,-,CASSLGASTGELFF,TGTGCCAGCAGCTTGGGAGCATCCACCGGGGAGCTGTTTTTT
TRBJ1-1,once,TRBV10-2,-,CASSLRRAENTEAFF,TGCGCCAGCAGCCTCCGGAGGGCGGAGAACACTGAAGCTTTCTTT
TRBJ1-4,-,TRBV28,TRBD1,CASSSPRGRGEKLFF,TGTGCCAGCAGTTCACCGAGGGGGCGCGGTGAAAAACTGTTTTTT
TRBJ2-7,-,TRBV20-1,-,CSAREDGEQYF,TGCAGTGCTAGGGAGGATGGCGAGCAGTACTTC
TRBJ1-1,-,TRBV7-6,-,CASSSRTEAFF,TGTGCCAGCAGCTCGCGTACTGAAGCTTTCTTT
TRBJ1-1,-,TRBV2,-,CASRAVMNTEAFF,TGTGCCAGCAGGGCAGTAATGAACACTGAAGCTTTCTTT
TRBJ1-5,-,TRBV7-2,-,CASSLRVGGSQPQHF,TGTGCCAGCAGCTTACGGGTGGGGGGTAGTCAGCCCCAGCATTTT
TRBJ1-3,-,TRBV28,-,CASSLLRLSGNTIYF,TGTGCCAGCAGTTTACTCAGACTCTCTGGAAACACCATATATTTT
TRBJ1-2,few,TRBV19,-,CASRTGGGYTF,TGTGCCAGTAGGACAGGCGGAGGCTACACCTTC
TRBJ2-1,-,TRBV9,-,CASSPHTSYNEQFF,TGTGCCAGCAGCCCCCACACCTCCTACAATGAGCAGTTCTTC
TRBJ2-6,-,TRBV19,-,CASSLPVGSGANVLTF,TGTGCCAGTAGTCTCCCGGTGGGGAGCGGGGCCAACGTCCTGACTTTC
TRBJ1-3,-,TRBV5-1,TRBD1,CASSLTGVTSGNTIYF,TGCGCCAGCAGCTTGACAGGGGTCACGTCTGGAAACACCATATATTTT
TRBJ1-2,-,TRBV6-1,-,CASSLDSGYTF,TGTGCCAGCAGCCTCGACAGTGGCTACACCTTC
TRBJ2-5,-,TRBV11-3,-,CASSLGSAGTQYF,TGTGCCAGCAGCTTAGGGTCCGCGGGGACCCAGTACTTC
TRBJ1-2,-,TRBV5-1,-,CASSLDAGNYGYTF,TGCGCCAGCAGCTTGGATGCGGGGAACTATGGCTACACCTTC
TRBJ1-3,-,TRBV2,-,CASSQDSGNTIYF,TGTGCCAGCAGTCAGGACTCTGGAAACACCATATATTTT
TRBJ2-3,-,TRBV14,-,CASSQGLAGDTQYF,TGTGCCAGCAGCCAAGGACTCGCCGGAGATACGCAGTATTTT
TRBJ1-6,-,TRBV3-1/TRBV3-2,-,CASSQDRGLPLHF,TGTGCCAGCAGCCAAGATCGGGGTTTACCCCTCCACTTT
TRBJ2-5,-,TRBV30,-,CAWRLDPYQETQYF,TGTGCCTGGAGGCTAGACCCGTACCAAGAGACCCAGTACTTC
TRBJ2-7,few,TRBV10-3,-,CAISPVSGRGSYEQYF,TGTGCCATCAGCCCAGTTAGTGGGAGAGGGTCCTACGAGCAGTACTTC
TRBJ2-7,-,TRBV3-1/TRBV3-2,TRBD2,CASSQDRAGGSYEQYF,TGTGCCAGCAGCCAAGATAGGGCGGGAGGCTCCTACGAGCAGTACTTC
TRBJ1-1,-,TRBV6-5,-,CASSMTEMNTEAFF,TGTGCCAGCAGCATGACAGAGATGAACACTGAAGCTTTCTTT
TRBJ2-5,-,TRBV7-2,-,CASSPLLSIPGQETQYF,TGTGCCAGCAGCCCACTTCTTAGTATACCGGGTCAAGAGACCCAGTACTTC
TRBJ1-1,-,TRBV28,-,CASTLNGGRSTEAFF,TGTGCCAGCACTCTAAATGGGGGCCGGAGCACTGAAGCTTTCTTT
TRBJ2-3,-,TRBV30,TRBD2,CAWRGLAGNTDTQYF,TGTGCCTGGAGGGGACTAGCGGGGAACACAGATACGCAGTATTTT
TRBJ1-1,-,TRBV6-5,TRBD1,CASNWDRGKTEAFF,TGTGCCAGCAATTGGGACAGGGGGAAAACTGAAGCTTTCTTT
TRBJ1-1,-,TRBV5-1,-,CASSQETGSDTEAFF,TGCGCCAGCAGCCAAGAGACAGGATCAGACACTGAAGCTTTCTTT
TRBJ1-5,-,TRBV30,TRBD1,CAWSSFGQGNQPQHF,TGTGCCTGGAGTAGCTTCGGACAGGGCAATCAGCCCCAGCATTTT
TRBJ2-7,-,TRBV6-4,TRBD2,CASSPTERAGEPHEQYF,TGTGCCAGCAGCCCAACCGAGAGAGCGGGAGAGCCCCACGAGCAGTACTTC
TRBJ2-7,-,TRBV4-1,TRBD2,CASSSLAGGYEQYF,TGCGCCAGCAGTAGCCTAGCGGGAGGCTACGAGCAGTACTTC
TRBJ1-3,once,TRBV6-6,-,CASSYPTGSSGNTIYF,TGTGCCAGCAGTTACCCCACAGGCAGCTCTGGAAACACCATATATTTT